This T cell receptor (beta chain) was captured in a study of high-grade serous ovarian cancer treatment subgroups. The wider study: Each sample yielded on average around 7,300 unique TCR beta rearrangements from 14,000 or so reads.

Turning to this clone: Its target is unknown.

Sequencing used immunoSEQ multiplex PCR; TCRdb keeps in-frame clones, though not all of them. The top ten clones hold around 6.8% of a sample with roughly 15,000 clones, 85% to 90% of them seen once. Broader study findings: Repertoire similarity ranged roughly 0.11 to 0.85 between tumors of one patient. TCR relatedness rose with neoantigen level and trended with mutation load. Spatial context was lost because tumors were sequenced in bulk.

The CDR3 is 18 amino acids. Germline CDR1 MDHEN, CDR2 SYDVKM. Losses at the gene ends were 3 bases for V and 6 bases for J; bases not matched to a gene: 17. Tumor samples were taken before definitive surgery or chemotherapy. The sequence derives from a human donor with high-grade serous ovarian cancer. The J gene is TRBJ1-5, the V gene TRBV28, with 7 bases fitting TRBD1. Material for sequencing was tumor tissue. DNA of the CDR3: TGTGCCAGCAGTTTCGGACCGCTGGACAGGCTCCGAAGTCAGCCCCAGCATTTT. This gives the protein CASSFGPLDRLRSQPQHF.